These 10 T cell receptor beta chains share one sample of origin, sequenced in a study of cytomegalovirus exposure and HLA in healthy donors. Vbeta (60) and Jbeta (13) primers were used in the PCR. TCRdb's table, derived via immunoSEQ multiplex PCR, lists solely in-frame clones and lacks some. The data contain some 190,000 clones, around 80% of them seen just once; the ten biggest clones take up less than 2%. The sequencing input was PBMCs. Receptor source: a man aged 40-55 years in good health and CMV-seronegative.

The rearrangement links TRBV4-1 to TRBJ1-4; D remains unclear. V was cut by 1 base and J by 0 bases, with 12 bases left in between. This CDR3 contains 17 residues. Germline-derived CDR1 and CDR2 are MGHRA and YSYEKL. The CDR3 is CASSQVPRTTTNEKLFF. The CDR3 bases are TGCGCCAGCAGCCAAGTCCCCAGGACTACAACTAATGAAAAACTGTTTTTT.

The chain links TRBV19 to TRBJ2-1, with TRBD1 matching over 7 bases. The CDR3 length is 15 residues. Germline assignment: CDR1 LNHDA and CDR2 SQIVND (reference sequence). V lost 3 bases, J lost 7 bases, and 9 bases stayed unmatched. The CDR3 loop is CASSMTGPSLNEQFF. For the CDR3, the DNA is TGTGCCAGTAGTATGACAGGGCCCTCCCTTAATGAGCAGTTCTTC.

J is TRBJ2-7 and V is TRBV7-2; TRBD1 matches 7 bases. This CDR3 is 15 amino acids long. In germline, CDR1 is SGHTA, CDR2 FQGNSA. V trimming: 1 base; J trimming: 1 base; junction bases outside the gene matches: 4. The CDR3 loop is CASSLGGTESYEQYF. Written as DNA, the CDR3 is TGTGCCAGCAGCTTAGGAGGGACAGAGTCCTACGAGCAGTACTTC.

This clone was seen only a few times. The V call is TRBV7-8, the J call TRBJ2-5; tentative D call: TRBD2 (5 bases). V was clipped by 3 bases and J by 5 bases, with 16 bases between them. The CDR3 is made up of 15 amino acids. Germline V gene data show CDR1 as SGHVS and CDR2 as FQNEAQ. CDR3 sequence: CASSLLVGAPETQYF. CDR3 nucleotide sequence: TGTGCCAGCAGCTTGCTGGTGGGAGCGCCTGAGACCCAGTACTTC.

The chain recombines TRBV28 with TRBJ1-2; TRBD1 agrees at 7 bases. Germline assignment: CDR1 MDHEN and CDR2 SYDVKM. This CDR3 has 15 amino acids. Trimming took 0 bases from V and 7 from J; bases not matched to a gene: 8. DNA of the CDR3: TGTGCCAGCAGTTTATGGTACAGGGGAGGCGGTGGCTACACCTTC. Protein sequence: CASSLWYRGGGGYTF.

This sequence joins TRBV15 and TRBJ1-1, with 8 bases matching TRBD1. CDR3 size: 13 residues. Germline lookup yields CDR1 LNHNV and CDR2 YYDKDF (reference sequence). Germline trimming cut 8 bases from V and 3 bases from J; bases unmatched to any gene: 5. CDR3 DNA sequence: TGTGCCACCGAACGGACAGGGTACACTGAAGCTTTCTTT. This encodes CATERTGYTEAFF.

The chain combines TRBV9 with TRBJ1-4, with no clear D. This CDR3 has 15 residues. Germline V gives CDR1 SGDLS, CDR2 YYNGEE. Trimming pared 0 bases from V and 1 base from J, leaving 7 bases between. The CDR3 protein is CASSVGEGTNEKLFF. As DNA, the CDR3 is TGTGCCAGCAGCGTAGGGGAGGGAACTAATGAAAAACTGTTTTTT.

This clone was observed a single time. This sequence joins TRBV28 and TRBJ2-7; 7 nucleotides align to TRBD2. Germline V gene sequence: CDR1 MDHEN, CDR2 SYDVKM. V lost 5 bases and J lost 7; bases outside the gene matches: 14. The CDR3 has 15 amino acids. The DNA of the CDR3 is TGTGCCAGCAGTCCCGGGTCTAGCGGACTGCGGGAGCAGTACTTC. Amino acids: CASSPGSSGLREQYF.

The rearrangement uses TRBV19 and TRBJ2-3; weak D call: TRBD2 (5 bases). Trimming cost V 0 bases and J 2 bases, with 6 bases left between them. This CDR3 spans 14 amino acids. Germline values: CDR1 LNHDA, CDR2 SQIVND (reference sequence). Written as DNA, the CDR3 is TGTGCCAGTAGTATAGAGGGAGACACAGATACGCAGTATTTT. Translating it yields CASSIEGDTDTQYF.

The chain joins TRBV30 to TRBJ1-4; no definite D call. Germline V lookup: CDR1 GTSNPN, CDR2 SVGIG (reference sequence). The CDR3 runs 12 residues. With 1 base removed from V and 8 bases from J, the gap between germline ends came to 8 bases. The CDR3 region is CAWSGGGEKLFF. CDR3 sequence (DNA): TGTGCCTGGAGTGGGGGAGGGGAAAAACTGTTTTTT.